This entry features one T cell receptor beta chain sequence. In the authors' workflow: Reference gene primer amplification yielded estimated nucleated cell counts. The protocol was immunoSEQ multiplex PCR, while the TCRdb copy is restricted to in-frame clones and leaves out a portion. V and J calls and clone size are as listed in that table; D and trimming were resolved from the DNA. This table has approximately 140,000 clones, 70% to 90% appearing once. The data are from a study of blood T cell repertoires in COVID-19. As for the study in general: T cells, B-cell-depleted T cells, or PBMCs provided the cDNA or gDNA that served as material.

V lost 0 bases, J lost 4 bases, and 6 bases stayed unmatched. The CDR3 loop spans 15 amino acids. Per germline, CDR1 SGDLS and CDR2 YYNGEE. The V call is TRBV9, the J call TRBJ2-5; 7 positions match TRBD2. This clonotype was sampled from a woman aged 60-75 years with COVID-19, enrolled during active disease. Sequencing used peripheral blood. CDR3 residues: CASSVGPGGGETQYF. In DNA, the CDR3 is TGTGCCAGCAGCGTAGGGCCGGGCGGGGGAGAGACCCAGTACTTC.